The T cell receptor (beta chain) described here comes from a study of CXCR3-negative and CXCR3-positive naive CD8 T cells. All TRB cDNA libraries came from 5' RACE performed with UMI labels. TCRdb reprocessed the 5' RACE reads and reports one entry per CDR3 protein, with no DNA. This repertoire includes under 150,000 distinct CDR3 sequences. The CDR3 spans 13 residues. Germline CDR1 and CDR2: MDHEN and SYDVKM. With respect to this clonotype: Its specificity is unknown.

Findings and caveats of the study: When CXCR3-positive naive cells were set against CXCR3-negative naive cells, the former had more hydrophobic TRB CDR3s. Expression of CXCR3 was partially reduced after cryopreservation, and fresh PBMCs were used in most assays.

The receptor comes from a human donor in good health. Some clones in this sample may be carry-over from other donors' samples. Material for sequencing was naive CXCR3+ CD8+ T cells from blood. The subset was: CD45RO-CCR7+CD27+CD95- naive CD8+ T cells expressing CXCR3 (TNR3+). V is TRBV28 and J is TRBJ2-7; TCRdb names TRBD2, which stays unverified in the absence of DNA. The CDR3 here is CASHPAGSYEQYF.